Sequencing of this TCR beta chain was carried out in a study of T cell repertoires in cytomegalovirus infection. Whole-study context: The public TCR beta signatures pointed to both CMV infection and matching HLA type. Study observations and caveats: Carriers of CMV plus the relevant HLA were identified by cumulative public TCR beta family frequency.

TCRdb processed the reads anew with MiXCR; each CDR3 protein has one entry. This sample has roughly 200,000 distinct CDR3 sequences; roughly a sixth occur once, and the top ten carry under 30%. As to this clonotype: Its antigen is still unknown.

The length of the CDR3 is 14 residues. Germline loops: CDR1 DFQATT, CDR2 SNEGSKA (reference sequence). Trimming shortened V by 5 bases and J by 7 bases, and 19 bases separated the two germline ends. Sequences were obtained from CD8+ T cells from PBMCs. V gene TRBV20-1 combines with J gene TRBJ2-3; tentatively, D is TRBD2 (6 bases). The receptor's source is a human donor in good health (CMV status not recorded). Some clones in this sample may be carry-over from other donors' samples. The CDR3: CSAEGLNTSYTQYF. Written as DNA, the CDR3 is TGCAGTGCTGAGGGACTTAACACCTCCTATACGCAGTATTTT.